These 31 T cell receptor beta chains share one sample of origin, sequenced in a study of T-cell memory formation after mild COVID-19. Each CDR3 protein is one row after TCRdb ran MiXCR on the 5' RACE reads. The sample contains a few hundred thousand distinct CDR3 sequences, roughly 15% of which appear only once. The specimen sequenced was PBMCs or a T cell subset sorted from them (not recorded which). Receptors originate from a man between 18 and 35 years old who had mild COVID-19 (a few samples of this study predate the infection). Cell type and time point are not known.

At least ten counts were recorded for this clonotype. This chain uses TRBV29-1 with TRBJ1-5; 9 nucleotides match TRBD1. The CDR3 spans 14 residues. Germline V gene data show CDR1 as SQVTM and CDR2 as ANQGSEA. V lost 5 bases, J lost 6 bases, and 8 bases stayed unmatched. The CDR3 here is CSVSTGGLGQPQHF. The CDR3 DNA reads TGCAGCGTTTCTACAGGGGGCTTGGGTCAGCCCCAGCATTTT.

The chain links TRBV6-6 to TRBJ2-1; the D is unclear. Germline CDR1 is MNHNY and CDR2 is SVGAGI (reference sequence). Trimming took off 6 bases at V and 10 bases at J, with 10 bases between the two ends. This CDR3 is 11 amino acids long. CDR3 residues: CASSDWEEQFF. CDR3 bases: TGTGCCAGCAGCGACTGGGAAGAGCAGTTCTTC.

V usage is TRBV4-2 and J usage is TRBJ2-2, with D maybe TRBD2 (7 bases). The germline V gene encodes CDR1 LGHNA and CDR2 YNFKEQ. The CDR3 runs to 17 residues. Trimming pared 2 bases from V and 3 bases from J, leaving 16 bases between. The CDR3 sequence is CASSQTVGGPDTGELFF. The DNA for the CDR3 is TGTGCCAGCAGCCAAACCGTGGGGGGGCCGGACACCGGGGAGCTGTTTTTT.

V and J are TRBV28 and TRBJ2-7, with 9 bases identical to TRBD1. The V gene end was trimmed by 6 bases and the J gene end by 5 bases; junction bases not matched to a gene: 8. Germline V gene sequence: CDR1 MDHEN, CDR2 SYDVKM. This CDR3 has 14 residues. The CDR3 DNA is TGTGCCAGCAGCGGAGGACAGGGGATTCACGAGCAGTACGTC. Encoded protein: CASSGGQGIHEQYV.

A few counts support this clonotype. The chain has TRBV6-5 and TRBJ1-2; 8 nucleotides match TRBD1. Germline V gene lookup returns CDR1 MNHEY and CDR2 SVGAGI. The CDR3 spans 17 residues. With V trimmed by 0 bases and J by 4 bases, 10 bases remained unmatched. As DNA, the CDR3 is TGTGCCAGCAGTTACTCGAATACAGGGGGTATCCGCTATGGCTACACCTTC. Residues: CASSYSNTGGIRYGYTF.

There are a few counts of this clonotype. This chain links TRBV7-2 with TRBJ2-7, with D hard to call. Trimming took off 5 bases at V and 6 bases at J, with 8 bases between the two ends. This CDR3 region has 11 residues. Germline CDR1 and CDR2: SGHTA and FQGNSA. CDR3 sequence (DNA): TGTGCCAGCAGCCAATTAGCCGAGCAGTACTTC. Translation: CASSQLAEQYF.

The chain has TRBV20-1 and TRBJ1-6; maybe TRBD1 (6 bases). Trimming took off 2 bases at V and 5 bases at J, with 13 bases between the two ends. This CDR3 region has 15 residues. Germline V gene sequence: CDR1 DFQATT, CDR2 SNEGSKA (reference sequence). The CDR3 DNA follows: TGCAGTGCTAGATCTACAGGGTCGGATAATTCACCCCTCCACTTT. Amino acid sequence: CSARSTGSDNSPLHF.

This clonotype has just a few counts. V is TRBV12-3 or TRBV12-4 and J is TRBJ2-3; TRBD2 agrees at 7 bases. The CDR3 sequence is 17 residues long. Trimming took 7 bases from V and 4 from J; bases not matched to a gene: 17. The CDR3, as DNA: TGTGCCAGCACAAACAACGAGGGAGGGGCCGAGGCAGATACGCAGTATTTT. Translated: CASTNNEGGAEADTQYF.

The chain employs TRBV7-9 and TRBJ1-4; the match to TRBD1 covers 8 bases. In germline, CDR1 is SEHNR, CDR2 FQNEAQ (reference sequence). The J segment lost 3 bases and the V segment lost 4 bases, leaving 4 bases of the junction unmatched. This CDR3 comprises 15 residues. CDR3 DNA sequence: TGTGCCAGCAGCTCAGCCAGGGGGCCTAATGAAAAACTGTTTTTT. Its protein is CASSSARGPNEKLFF.

This clonotype was observed a handful of times. The chain recombines TRBV7-3 with TRBJ2-3, with TRBD1 identical over 7 bases. The germline V gene has CDR1 SGHTA and CDR2 FQGTGA. The V and J ends lost 5 bases and 10 bases, in that order; junction bases with no gene match: 12. This CDR3 has 14 amino acids. The CDR3 DNA reads TGTGCCAGCAGCCCCGGACAGGACAGTTGGGCGCAGTATTTT. Protein product: CASSPGQDSWAQYF.

V usage is TRBV10-3 and J usage is TRBJ2-5; D might be TRBD2 (6 bases). CDR1 and CDR2 (germline): ENHRY, SYGVKD. The CDR3 extends over 14 amino acids. Trimming took off 5 bases at V and 4 bases at J, with 14 bases between the two ends. In DNA, the CDR3 is TGTGCCATCAGTCCGAAGACTAGGCTAGAGACCCAGTACTTC. This gives the protein CAISPKTRLETQYF.

This clonotype has a handful of counts. The rearrangement joins TRBV6-2 or TRBV6-3 to TRBJ2-3; possible D gene TRBD2, 6 bases. The CDR3 has 15 amino acids. Germline CDR1 and CDR2: MNHEY and SVGEGT. Trimming removed 6 bases at V and 4 bases at J, with 17 bases between. The CDR3 is CASRLRLTGADTQYF. For the CDR3, the DNA is TGTGCCAGCAGATTACGCCTCACGGGGGCAGATACGCAGTATTTT.

This clonotype was found many times. The J gene is TRBJ2-2, the V gene TRBV2; a weak D match, TRBD2 (5 bases). There are 13 residues in the CDR3. Germline lookup yields CDR1 SNHLY and CDR2 FYNNEI. Trimming removed 5 bases from V and 1 base from J, with 5 bases in between. In DNA form, the CDR3 reads TGTGCCAGCAGTCGGGAGAACACCGGGGAGCTGTTTTTT. It specifies CASSRENTGELFF.

The chain couples TRBV12-3 or TRBV12-4 to TRBJ2-5; 11 bases are shared with TRBD1. The CDR3 length is 16 residues. The junction had 6 bases not matched to a gene; V was cut back by 1 base and J by 5 bases. CDR3 residues: CASSLVGDRGFETQYF. The DNA of the CDR3 is TGTGCCAGCAGTTTAGTCGGGGACAGGGGGTTTGAGACCCAGTACTTC.

This clonotype was found a few times. The chain carries TRBV4-1 and TRBJ2-2, with 15 bases identical to TRBD2. This CDR3 has 19 amino acids. V dropped 2 bases and J dropped 4; count of bases not matched to a gene: 8. The germline V gene has CDR1 MGHRA and CDR2 YSYEKL. DNA of the CDR3: TGCGCCAGCAGCCAAAGGGGACTAGCGGGGGGCCTGGGCACCGGGGAGCTGTTTTTT. Its protein product is CASSQRGLAGGLGTGELFF.

The chain recombines TRBV10-2 with TRBJ2-7; a weak D match, TRBD2 (6 bases). V dropped 6 bases and J dropped 3 bases, with 15 bases sitting between them. The CDR3 contains 14 residues. Germline V gene sequence: CDR1 WSHSY, CDR2 SAAADI. The CDR3 DNA reads as TGCGCCAGCAGGACCGGTGGGGGAGGCTACGAGCAGTACTTC. It encodes CASRTGGGGYEQYF.

The chain couples TRBV18 to TRBJ2-6; TRBD1 might be the D (5 bases). CDR1 KGHSH and CDR2 LQKENI come from the germline V gene. The CDR3 sequence is 16 residues long. V was trimmed by 2 bases and J by 0 bases, leaving 8 bases between them. This CDR3 reads CASSPSTASGANVLTF. DNA for the CDR3: TGTGCCAGCTCACCATCGACAGCCTCTGGGGCCAACGTCCTGACTTTC.

This clonotype was seen only a few times. The chain uses TRBV27 and TRBJ2-5; tentative D call: TRBD2 (5 bases). The germline V gene encodes CDR1 MNHEY and CDR2 SMNVEV (reference sequence). The CDR3 runs 14 residues. V was shortened by 5 bases and J by 4 bases, with 14 bases between the two germline ends. The CDR3 sequence: CASSMRAHGETQYF. CDR3 DNA sequence: TGTGCCAGCAGTATGAGGGCCCACGGAGAGACCCAGTACTTC.

On this clonotype: A clone one base away is much larger, so this may be a read error. The conserved phenylalanine or tryptophan is not found at the CDR3 terminus, so this likely reflects a read error. V is TRBV19 and J is TRBJ2-1; perhaps TRBD1 as D (6 bases). The CDR3 loop spans 12 amino acids. V lost 4 bases to trimming and J lost 7 bases, with 8 bases between them. In germline, CDR1 is LNHDA, CDR2 SQIVND (reference sequence). This CDR3 reads CASSRQVNEQFL. CDR3 bases: TGTGCCAGTAGTAGACAGGTAAATGAGCAGTTCTTA.

A few counts support this clonotype. The V and J genes are TRBV4-1 and TRBJ2-6; TRBD1 matches 10 bases. The CDR3 spans 17 residues. CDR1 is MGHRA, CDR2 YSYEKL, per germline. With 4 bases clipped from V and 2 bases from J, the junction kept 5 bases outside the gene matches. The CDR3 nucleotides read TGCGCCAGCAGCCTTGGACAGGGGGTAACTGGGGCCAACGTCCTGACTTTC. It is translated as CASSLGQGVTGANVLTF.

Only a few counts were recorded for this clonotype. The chain uses TRBV4-3 and TRBJ2-1; D remains ambiguous. Looked up from germline, CDR1 is LGHNA and CDR2 is YSLEER. This CDR3 region has 15 residues. V dropped 0 bases and J dropped 3 bases, with 9 bases sitting between them. CDR3 sequence (DNA): TGCGCCAGCAGCCAAGATGACTGGAACTACAATGAGCAGTTCTTC. Translating gives CASSQDDWNYNEQFF.

In this sample, this clonotype turned up a few times. The rearrangement links TRBV18 to TRBJ2-3; unclear D gene. V gave up 0 bases and J gave up 0 bases, with 7 bases separating them. This CDR3 spans 15 amino acids. The V gene's germline CDR1 is KGHSH and CDR2 LQKENI. The CDR3, as DNA: TGTGCCAGCTCACCACCACGTTCAAGCACAGATACGCAGTATTTT. Translation: CASSPPRSSTDTQYF.

This clonotype was observed a handful of times. This chain uses TRBV5-4 with TRBJ2-1; 8 nucleotides align to TRBD2. V was clipped by 1 base and J by 4 bases; unmatched bases: 4. Germline CDR1 is SGHNT and CDR2 is YYREEE (reference sequence). The CDR3 extends over 15 amino acids. CDR3 amino acids: CASSLPGGVYNEQFF. The CDR3 nucleotides read TGTGCCAGCAGCTTGCCCGGGGGGGTATACAATGAGCAGTTCTTC.

The genes are TRBV20-1 and TRBJ2-2; D is perhaps TRBD2 (5 bases). The germline V gene has CDR1 DFQATT and CDR2 SNEGSKA (reference sequence). The CDR3 totals 11 residues. V lost 6 bases and J 9 bases, leaving 11 bases between the germline ends. The CDR3 DNA is TGCAGTGCAGCACGGGGTAGGGAGCTGTTTTTT. Translated: CSAARGRELFF.

This clonotype was seen more than once but under ten times. This chain links TRBV20-1 with TRBJ2-3; tentatively, D is TRBD2 (6 bases). Trimming pared 7 bases from V and 4 bases from J, leaving 6 bases between. The CDR3 consists of 10 residues. The germline CDR1 and CDR2 sequences are DFQATT and SNEGSKA (reference sequence). The CDR3 DNA reads TGCAGTGGGGGGGCAGATACGCAGTATTTT. It yields the protein CSGGADTQYF.

This chain uses TRBV5-1 with TRBJ2-5, with 12 bases fitting TRBD2. The CDR3 spans 18 residues. Unmatched junction bases numbered 7, after V lost 0 bases and J lost 1 base. Per germline, CDR1 SGHRS and CDR2 YFSETQ. CDR3: CASSLGASGGDLQETQYF. The DNA for the CDR3 is TGCGCCAGCAGCTTGGGAGCTAGCGGGGGGGACCTCCAAGAGACCCAGTACTTC.

This clonotype was picked up many times. This rearrangement joins TRBV11-2 to TRBJ2-5; D remains unclear. Germline-derived CDR1 and CDR2 are SGHAT and FQNNGV. Trimming pared 5 bases from V and 2 bases from J, leaving 9 bases between. The CDR3 extends over 13 amino acids. The CDR3 DNA reads TGTGCCAGCAGCCGAGGTCTGCAAGAGACCCAGTACTTC. It yields the protein CASSRGLQETQYF.

The chain joins TRBV24-1 to TRBJ1-2; 8 positions match TRBD1. The CDR3 has 13 amino acids. Germline-derived CDR1 and CDR2 are KGHDR and SFDVKD. J lost 1 base, V lost 9 bases, and 3 bases had no gene match. CDR3 nucleotides: TGTGCCACCCAGGGGGCGATTAACTATGGCTACACCTTC. Translating gives CATQGAINYGYTF.

Here the CDR3 reads CASSPRGGQGYEQYF. For the CDR3, the DNA is TGTGCCAGCAGCCCACGAGGGGGACAGGGCTACGAGCAGTACTTC. This chain links TRBV7-2 with TRBJ2-7, with 9 bases identical to TRBD1. CDR1 is SGHTA, CDR2 FQGNSA, per germline. With 5 bases clipped from V and 3 bases from J, the junction kept 8 bases outside the gene matches. This CDR3 spans 15 amino acids.

This clonotype was observed a handful of times. The chain is built from TRBV20-1 and TRBJ1-1; D call uncertain. CDR3 size: 12 residues. The V end lost 3 bases, the J end lost 1 base, and 6 bases lay between the germline ends. Germline values: CDR1 DFQATT, CDR2 SNEGSKA (reference sequence). The DNA of the CDR3 is TGCAGTGCTAGTCCGGGGAACACTGAAGCTTTCTTT. Encoded protein: CSASPGNTEAFF.

This clonotype has just a few counts. In nucleotides, the CDR3 is TGCAGTGCTAGCCCAGCGGGGGTCCAAGAGACCCAGTACTTC. This encodes CSASPAGVQETQYF. The V gene is TRBV20-1, the J gene TRBJ2-5; TRBD2 matches at 8 bases. The CDR3 runs to 14 residues. V shed 3 bases, J shed 1 base, and the junction held 4 bases outside the gene matches. Germline V lookup: CDR1 DFQATT, CDR2 SNEGSKA (reference sequence).